This TCR beta chain was identified in a study of T-cell reconstitution after alpha-beta-depleted transplantation in children. The authors prepared the TCRbeta library with unique molecular identifiers. TCRdb re-called the PCR reads through MiXCR, storing one row per CDR3 protein. The repertoire holds approximately 130,000 distinct CDR3 sequences, with approximately 8.7% as singletons. This clonotype was seen at least ten times. The receptor was isolated from a girl less than two years old who had a stem cell transplant for combined immunodeficiency, so the T cells may come from the graft donor. Sequenced here: PBMCs, mostly from graft donor cells, sampled 180 days after TCRalphabeta/CD19-depleted stem cell transplant.

The CDR3: CASSSQGGFHEQYF. CDR3 nucleotide sequence: TGTGCCAGCAGCTCCCAGGGGGGGTTCCACGAGCAGTACTTC. The genes are TRBV7-2 and TRBJ2-7; D may correspond to TRBD1 or TRBD2 (7 bases each). The CDR3 loop spans 14 amino acids. V gave up 4 bases and J gave up 5 bases, with 15 bases separating them. Germline CDR1 and CDR2: SGHTA and FQGNSA.